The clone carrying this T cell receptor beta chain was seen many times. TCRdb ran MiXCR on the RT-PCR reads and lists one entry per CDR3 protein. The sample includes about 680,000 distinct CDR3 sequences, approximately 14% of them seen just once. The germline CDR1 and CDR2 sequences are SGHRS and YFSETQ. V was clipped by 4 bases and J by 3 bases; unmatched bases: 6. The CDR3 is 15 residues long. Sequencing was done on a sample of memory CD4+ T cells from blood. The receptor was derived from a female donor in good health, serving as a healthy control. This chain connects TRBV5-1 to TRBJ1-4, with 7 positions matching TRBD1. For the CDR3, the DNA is TGCGCCAGCAGCACTGGACAGGCGGCTAATGAAAAACTGTTTTTT. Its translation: CASSTGQAANEKLFF. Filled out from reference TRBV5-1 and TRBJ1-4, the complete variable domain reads KAGVTQTPRYLIKTRGQQVTLSCSPISGHRSVSWYQQTPGQGLQFLFEYFSETQRNKGNFPGRFSGRQFSNSRSEMNVSTLELGDSALYLCASSTGQAANEKLFFGSGTQLSVL.